This T cell receptor beta chain was documented in a study of Tregs in tolerant kidney transplant recipients. Profiled with immunoSEQ multiplex PCR; TCRdb holds only in-frame clones, not every one. Of 50,000 to 65,000 clones listed, approximately 89% are singletons. Study-wide findings and caveats: Some patients' samples used different primers over time, so nucleotide sequences weren't comparable. No direct test of biological reproducibility was done here. Tolerant patients' donor-specific Tregs expanded beyond overall Tregs, suggesting antigen-driven growth.

Comment on this clone: Its antigen is currently unknown.

The nonmyeloablative bone marrow transplants came from related graft donors, with transient mixed chimerism. This sequence originates from a human patient who received a combined kidney and bone marrow transplant. Some T cells could come from the graft donor. The starting material was CD4+ T cells from blood (PBMCs), obtained 6 months after the transplant.

Here the CDR3 DNA reads TGTGCCAGCTCTGCGGCGGCTGAAGCTTTCTTT. As protein: CASSAAAEAFF. The V gene is TRBV18, the J gene TRBJ1-1; D unresolved. The CDR3 is 11 residues long. The germline gives CDR1 KGHSH, CDR2 LQKENI. V was pared by 6 bases and J by 6 bases, with 8 bases between.